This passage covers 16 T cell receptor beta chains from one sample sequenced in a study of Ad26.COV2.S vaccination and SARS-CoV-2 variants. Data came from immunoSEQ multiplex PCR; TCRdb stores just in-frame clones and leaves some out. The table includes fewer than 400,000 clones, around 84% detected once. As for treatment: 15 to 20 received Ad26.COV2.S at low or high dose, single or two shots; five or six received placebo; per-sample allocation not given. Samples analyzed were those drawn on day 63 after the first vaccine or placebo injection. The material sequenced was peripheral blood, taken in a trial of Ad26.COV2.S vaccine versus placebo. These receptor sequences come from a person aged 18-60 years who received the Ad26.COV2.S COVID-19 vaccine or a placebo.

The CDR3 loop reads CASSQSGRAETQYF. Here the CDR3 DNA reads TGCGCCAGCAGCCAAAGCGGCAGGGCCGAGACCCAGTACTTC. This chain joins TRBV4-3 and TRBJ2-5; the D call may be TRBD1 or TRBD2 (5 bases each). The CDR3 contains 14 residues. V was clipped by 2 bases and J by 5 bases, with 12 bases between them. Per germline, CDR1 LGHNA and CDR2 YSLEER.

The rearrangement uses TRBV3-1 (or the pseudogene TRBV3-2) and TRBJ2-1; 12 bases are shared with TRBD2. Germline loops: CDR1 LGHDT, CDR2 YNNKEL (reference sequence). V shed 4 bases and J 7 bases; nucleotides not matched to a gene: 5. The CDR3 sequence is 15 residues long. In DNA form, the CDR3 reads TGTGCCAGCAGCCCCCTAGCGGGGGGGCAGAATGAGCAGTTCTTC. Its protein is CASSPLAGGQNEQFF.

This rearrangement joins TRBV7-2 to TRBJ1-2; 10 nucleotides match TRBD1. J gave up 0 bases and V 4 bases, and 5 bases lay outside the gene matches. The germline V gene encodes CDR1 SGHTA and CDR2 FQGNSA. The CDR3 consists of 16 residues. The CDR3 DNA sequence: TGTGCCAGCAGCTGGGACAGGGGACGGACTAACTATGGCTACACCTTC. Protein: CASSWDRGRTNYGYTF.

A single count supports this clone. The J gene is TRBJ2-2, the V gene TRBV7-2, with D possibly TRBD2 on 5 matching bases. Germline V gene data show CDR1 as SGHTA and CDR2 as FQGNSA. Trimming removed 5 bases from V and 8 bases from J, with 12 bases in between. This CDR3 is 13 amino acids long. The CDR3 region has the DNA TGTGCCAGCAGCCTCCAACTAGGAGGGGAGCTGTTTTTT. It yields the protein CASSLQLGGELFF.

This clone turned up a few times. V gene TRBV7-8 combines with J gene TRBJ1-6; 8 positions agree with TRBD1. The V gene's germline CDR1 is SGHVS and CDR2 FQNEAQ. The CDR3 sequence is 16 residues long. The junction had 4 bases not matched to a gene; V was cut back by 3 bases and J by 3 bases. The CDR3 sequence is CASSFGQGFYNSPLHF. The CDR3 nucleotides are TGTGCCAGCAGCTTCGGACAGGGATTCTATAATTCACCCCTCCACTTT.

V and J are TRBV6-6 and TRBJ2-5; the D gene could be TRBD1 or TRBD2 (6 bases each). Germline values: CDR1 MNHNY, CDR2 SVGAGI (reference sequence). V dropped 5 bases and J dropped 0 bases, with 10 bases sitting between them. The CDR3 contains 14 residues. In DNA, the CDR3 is TGTGCCAGCAGTCCCCGGGGGCACCAAGAGACCCAGTACTTC. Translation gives CASSPRGHQETQYF.

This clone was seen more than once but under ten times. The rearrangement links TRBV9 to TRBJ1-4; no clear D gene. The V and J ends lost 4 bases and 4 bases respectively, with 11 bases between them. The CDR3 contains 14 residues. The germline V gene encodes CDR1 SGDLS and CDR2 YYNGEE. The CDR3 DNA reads TGTGCCAGCAGCCTAGGGCCCCTTAATGAAAAACTGTTTTTT. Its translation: CASSLGPLNEKLFF.

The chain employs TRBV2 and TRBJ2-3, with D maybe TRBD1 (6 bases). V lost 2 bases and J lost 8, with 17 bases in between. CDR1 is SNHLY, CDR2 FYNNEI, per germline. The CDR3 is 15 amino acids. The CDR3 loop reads CASSELWGQGFTQYF. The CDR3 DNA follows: TGTGCCAGCAGTGAATTATGGGGGCAGGGGTTTACGCAGTATTTT.

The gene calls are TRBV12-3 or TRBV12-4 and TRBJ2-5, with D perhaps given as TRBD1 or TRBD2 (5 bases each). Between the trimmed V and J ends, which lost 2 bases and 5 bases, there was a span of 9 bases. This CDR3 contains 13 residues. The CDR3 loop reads CASSLQGGETQYF. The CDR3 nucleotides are TGTGCCAGCAGTTTACAGGGCGGGGAGACCCAGTACTTC.

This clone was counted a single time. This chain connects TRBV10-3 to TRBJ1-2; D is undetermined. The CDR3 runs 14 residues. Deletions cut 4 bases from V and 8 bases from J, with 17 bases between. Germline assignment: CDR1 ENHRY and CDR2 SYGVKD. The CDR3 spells CAISGVEYKEGYTF. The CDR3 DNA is TGTGCCATCAGTGGTGTCGAATACAAAGAGGGCTACACCTTC.

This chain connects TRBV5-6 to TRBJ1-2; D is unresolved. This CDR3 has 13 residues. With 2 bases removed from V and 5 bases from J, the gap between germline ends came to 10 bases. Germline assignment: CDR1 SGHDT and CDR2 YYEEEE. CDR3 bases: TGTGCCAGCAGCTTTGGAACGGAGTATGGCTACACCTTC. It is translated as CASSFGTEYGYTF.

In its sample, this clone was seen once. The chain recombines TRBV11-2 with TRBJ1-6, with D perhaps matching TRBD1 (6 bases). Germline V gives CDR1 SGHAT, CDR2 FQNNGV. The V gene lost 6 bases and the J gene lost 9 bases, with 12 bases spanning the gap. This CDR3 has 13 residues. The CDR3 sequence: CASRQGGSSPLHF. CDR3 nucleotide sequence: TGTGCCAGCAGACAGGGCGGGAGTTCACCCCTCCACTTT. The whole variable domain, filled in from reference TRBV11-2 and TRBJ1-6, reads EAGVAQSPRYKIIEKRQSVAFWCNPISGHATLYWYQQILGQGPKLLIQFQNNGVVDDSQLPKDRFSAERLKGVDSTLKIQPAKLEDSAVYLCASRQGGSSPLHFGNGTRLTVT.

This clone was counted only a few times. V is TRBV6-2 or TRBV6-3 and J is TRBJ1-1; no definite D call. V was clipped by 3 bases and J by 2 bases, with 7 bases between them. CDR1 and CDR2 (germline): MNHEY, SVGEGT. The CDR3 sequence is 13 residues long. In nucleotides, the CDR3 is TGTGCCAGCAGTTATGGGTTTAACACTGAAGCTTTCTTT. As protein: CASSYGFNTEAFF.

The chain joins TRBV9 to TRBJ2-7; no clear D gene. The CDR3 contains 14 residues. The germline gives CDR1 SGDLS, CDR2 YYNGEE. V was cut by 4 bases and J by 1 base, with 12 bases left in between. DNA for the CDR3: TGTGCCAGCAGCACGCGGACGGAATCCTACGAGCAGTACTTC. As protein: CASSTRTESYEQYF.

DNA of the CDR3: TGTGCCAGCAGCTTACACGTGGGGAACACTGAAGCTTTCTTT. The encoded protein is CASSLHVGNTEAFF. This chain joins TRBV7-2 and TRBJ1-1; D is unresolved. The V gene lost 2 bases and the J gene lost 1 base, with 8 bases spanning the gap. CDR1 and CDR2 from the germline V gene are SGHTA and FQGNSA. This CDR3 has 14 residues.

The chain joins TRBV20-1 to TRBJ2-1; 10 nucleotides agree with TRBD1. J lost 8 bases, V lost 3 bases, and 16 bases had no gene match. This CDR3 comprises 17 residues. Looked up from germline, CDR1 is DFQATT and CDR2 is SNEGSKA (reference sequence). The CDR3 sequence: CSASDRGRLASRDEQFF. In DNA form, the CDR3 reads TGCAGTGCTAGTGACAGGGGGCGCCTTGCGTCTCGCGATGAGCAGTTCTTC.